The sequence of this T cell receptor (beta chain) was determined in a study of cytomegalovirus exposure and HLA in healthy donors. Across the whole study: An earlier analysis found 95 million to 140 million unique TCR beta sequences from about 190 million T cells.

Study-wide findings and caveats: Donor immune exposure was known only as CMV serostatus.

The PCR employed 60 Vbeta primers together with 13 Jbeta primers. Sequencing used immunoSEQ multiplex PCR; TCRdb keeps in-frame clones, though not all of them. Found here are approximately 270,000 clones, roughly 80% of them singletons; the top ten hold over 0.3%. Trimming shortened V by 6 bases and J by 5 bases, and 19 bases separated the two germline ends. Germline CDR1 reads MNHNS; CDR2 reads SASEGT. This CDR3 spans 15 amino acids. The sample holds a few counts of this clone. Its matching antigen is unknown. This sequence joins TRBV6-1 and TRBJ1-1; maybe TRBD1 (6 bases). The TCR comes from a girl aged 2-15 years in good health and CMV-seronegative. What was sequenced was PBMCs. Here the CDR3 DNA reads TGTGCCAGCAGAGACCCGACAGGAAAAAGGACTGAAGCTTTCTTT. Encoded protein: CASRDPTGKRTEAFF.